A selection of T cell receptor beta chains follows, all from one sample in a study of radiotherapy plus CTLA-4 blockade in lung cancer. Sequencing was performed with immunoSEQ multiplex PCR; in TCRdb, only in-frame clones are kept and a portion is missing. The sample lists roughly 15,000 clones, around three quarters occurring once. The sequencing here drew on peripheral blood, taken from a patient treated with radiotherapy plus ipilimumab. The receptors come from a human donor with non-small cell lung cancer whose response to radiotherapy plus ipilimumab could not be evaluated. CDR3s include the opening cysteine and the closing phenylalanine or tryptophan. A D gene is named only where the DNA matches it firmly. Some rows have no size entry. The others give once, few or many, or a class for an expanded clone.

CDR3aa: CASMDRHSSPLHF
CDR3nt: TGTGCCAGCATGGACAGGCACTCATCACCCCTCCACTTT
d_gene: TRBD1
j_gene: TRBJ1-6
v_gene: TRBV2
abundance: NA

CDR3aa: CASRQAGETQYF
CDR3nt: TGTGCCAGTAGGCAAGCAGGGGAGACCCAGTACTTC
d_gene: NA
j_gene: TRBJ2-5
v_gene: TRBV19
abundance: NA

CDR3aa: CASSRSGGNTEAFF
CDR3nt: TGTGCCAGCAGCCGATCCGGGGGGAACACTGAAGCTTTCTTT
d_gene: NA
j_gene: TRBJ1-1
v_gene: TRBV5-5
abundance: NA

CDR3aa: CASSLDGIRAFF
CDR3nt: TGTGCCAGCAGCTTAGACGGGATTCGAGCTTTCTTT
d_gene: NA
j_gene: TRBJ1-1
v_gene: TRBV11-1
abundance: NA

CDR3aa: CASRTTGSGNTIYF
CDR3nt: TGTGCCAGCAGAACGACGGGCTCTGGAAACACCATATATTTT
d_gene: NA
j_gene: TRBJ1-3
v_gene: TRBV11-2
abundance: NA

CDR3aa: CASSTMTGTRAEAFF
CDR3nt: TGTGCCAGTAGTACCATGACAGGGACGCGCGCTGAAGCTTTCTTT
d_gene: TRBD1
j_gene: TRBJ1-1
v_gene: TRBV19
abundance: NA

CDR3aa: CASRDNSGFSYNEQFF
CDR3nt: TGTGCCAGCAGGGACAATAGTGGGTTCTCCTACAATGAGCAGTTCTTC
d_gene: NA
j_gene: TRBJ2-1
v_gene: TRBV2
abundance: NA

CDR3aa: CAISDGTGGAGTEAFF
CDR3nt: TGTGCCATCAGTGACGGGACAGGGGGCGCGGGCACTGAAGCTTTCTTT
d_gene: TRBD1
j_gene: TRBJ1-1
v_gene: TRBV10-3
abundance: NA

CDR3aa: CASSESSFGTQYF
CDR3nt: TGTGCCAGCAGTGAATCTAGTTTTGGGACCCAGTACTTC
d_gene: NA
j_gene: TRBJ2-5
v_gene: TRBV25-1
abundance: NA

CDR3aa: CASSEAPNGRRAFF
CDR3nt: TGTGCCAGCAGTGAAGCTCCTAATGGGCGCCGAGCTTTCTTT
d_gene: NA
j_gene: TRBJ1-1
v_gene: TRBV6-1
abundance: NA

CDR3aa: CSALLRGEAFF
CDR3nt: TGCAGTGCCCTCCTCAGGGGGGAAGCTTTCTTT
d_gene: TRBD1
j_gene: TRBJ1-1
v_gene: TRBV20-1
abundance: once

CDR3aa: CAWSVRATNEKLFF
CDR3nt: TGTGCCTGGAGTGTACGAGCAACTAATGAAAAACTGTTTTTT
d_gene: NA
j_gene: TRBJ1-4
v_gene: TRBV30
abundance: NA

CDR3aa: CASSLSGTGGYEQYF
CDR3nt: TGTGCCAGCAGTTTATCAGGGACAGGGGGCTACGAGCAGTACTTC
d_gene: TRBD1
j_gene: TRBJ2-7
v_gene: TRBV27
abundance: NA

CDR3aa: CAWSVITGSGNTIYF
CDR3nt: TGTGCCTGGAGTGTAATCACAGGTTCTGGAAACACCATATATTTT
d_gene: NA
j_gene: TRBJ1-3
v_gene: TRBV30
abundance: NA

CDR3aa: CASSPATGGSGANVLTF
CDR3nt: TGTGCCAGCTCACCGGCAACAGGGGGCTCTGGGGCCAACGTCCTGACTTTC
d_gene: TRBD1
j_gene: TRBJ2-6
v_gene: TRBV18
abundance: NA

CDR3aa: CASSLSVQAETQYF
CDR3nt: TGCGCCAGCAGCTTGTCGGTACAGGCGGAGACCCAGTACTTC
d_gene: NA
j_gene: TRBJ2-5
v_gene: TRBV5-1
abundance: NA

CDR3aa: CASSQDTAGGPLGTQYF
CDR3nt: TGTGCCAGCAGCCAAGATACAGCGGGGGGGCCGTTAGGGACCCAGTACTTC
d_gene: TRBD2
j_gene: TRBJ2-5
v_gene: TRBV5-4
abundance: few

CDR3aa: CAISQGQGYGYTF
CDR3nt: TGTGCCATCAGCCAAGGACAGGGCTATGGCTACACCTTC
d_gene: TRBD1
j_gene: TRBJ1-2
v_gene: TRBV10-3
abundance: NA

CDR3aa: CASSSARGQGRAGELFF
CDR3nt: TGTGCCAGCAGCTCGGCACGAGGACAGGGAAGGGCCGGGGAGCTGTTTTTT
d_gene: TRBD1
j_gene: TRBJ2-2
v_gene: TRBV5-4
abundance: once

CDR3aa: CAWSVGGWEQYF
CDR3nt: TGTGCCTGGAGTGTAGGGGGCTGGGAGCAGTACTTC
d_gene: TRBD1
j_gene: TRBJ2-7
v_gene: TRBV30
abundance: NA

CDR3aa: CASSQIQGNEKLFF
CDR3nt: TGTGCCAGCAGCCAGATACAGGGAAATGAAAAACTGTTTTTT
d_gene: NA
j_gene: TRBJ1-4
v_gene: TRBV4-2
abundance: NA

CDR3aa: CASKQGSSYNEQFF
CDR3nt: TGTGCCAGCAAACAGGGGAGCTCCTACAATGAGCAGTTCTTC
d_gene: TRBD1
j_gene: TRBJ2-1
v_gene: TRBV2
abundance: NA

CDR3aa: CASSLTPRGTEAFF
CDR3nt: TGTGCCAGCAGCCTCACCCCACGGGGCACTGAAGCTTTCTTT
d_gene: NA
j_gene: TRBJ1-1
v_gene: TRBV9
abundance: NA

CDR3aa: CASSPIGQGSYTF
CDR3nt: TGTGCCAGCAGCCCAATAGGACAGGGAAGCTACACCTTC
d_gene: TRBD1
j_gene: TRBJ1-2
v_gene: TRBV7-6
abundance: NA

CDR3aa: CASSFGLAGGKQETQYF
CDR3nt: TGTGCCAGCAGCTTTGGGTTAGCGGGGGGAAAACAAGAGACCCAGTACTTC
d_gene: TRBD2
j_gene: TRBJ2-5
v_gene: TRBV7-9
abundance: NA

CDR3aa: CASSLDRGSDTQYF
CDR3nt: TGTGCTAGCAGCTTGGACAGGGGCTCAGATACGCAGTATTTT
d_gene: TRBD1
j_gene: TRBJ2-3
v_gene: TRBV7-7
abundance: NA

CDR3aa: CASSLRGTDYEQYF
CDR3nt: TGTGCCAGCAGCCTGCGCGGGACGGACTACGAGCAGTACTTC
d_gene: NA
j_gene: TRBJ2-7
v_gene: TRBV5-4
abundance: NA

CDR3aa: CASSSGQGGRAFF
CDR3nt: TGTGCCAGCAGCTCAGGACAGGGGGGCCGGGCTTTCTTT
d_gene: TRBD1
j_gene: TRBJ1-1
v_gene: TRBV28
abundance: NA

CDR3aa: CASSLDGLDFYGYTF
CDR3nt: TGCGCCAGCAGCTTGGATGGTTTAGATTTCTATGGCTACACCTTC
d_gene: NA
j_gene: TRBJ1-2
v_gene: TRBV5-1
abundance: NA

CDR3aa: CASEPGEGEAFF
CDR3nt: TGTGCCAGCGAGCCGGGAGAGGGTGAAGCTTTCTTT
d_gene: NA
j_gene: TRBJ1-1
v_gene: TRBV7-9
abundance: NA

CDR3aa: CASSSRQGGTDTQYF
CDR3nt: TGCGCCAGCAGCTCTCGACAGGGGGGCACAGATACGCAGTATTTT
d_gene: TRBD1
j_gene: TRBJ2-3
v_gene: TRBV5-1
abundance: NA

CDR3aa: CASSLIDQRAYGYTF
CDR3nt: TGTGCCAGCAGCTTAATCGACCAGAGGGCTTATGGCTACACCTTC
d_gene: NA
j_gene: TRBJ1-2
v_gene: TRBV7-2
abundance: NA

CDR3aa: CASAGSYEQYF
CDR3nt: TGTGCCTCGGCAGGTTCCTACGAGCAGTACTTC
d_gene: NA
j_gene: TRBJ2-7
v_gene: TRBV2
abundance: NA